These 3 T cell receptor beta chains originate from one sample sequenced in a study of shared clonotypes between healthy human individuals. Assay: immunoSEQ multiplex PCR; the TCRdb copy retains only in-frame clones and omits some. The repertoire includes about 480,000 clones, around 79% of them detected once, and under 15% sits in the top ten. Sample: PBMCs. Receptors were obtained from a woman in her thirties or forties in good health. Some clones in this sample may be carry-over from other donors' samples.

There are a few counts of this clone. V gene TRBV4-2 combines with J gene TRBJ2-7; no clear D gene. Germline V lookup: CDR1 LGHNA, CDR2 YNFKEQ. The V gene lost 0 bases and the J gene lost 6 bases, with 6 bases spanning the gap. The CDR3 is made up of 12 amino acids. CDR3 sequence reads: CASSQDHSEQYF. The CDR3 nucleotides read TGTGCCAGCAGCCAAGATCATAGCGAGCAGTACTTC.

This CDR3 is CASSEEGPLYEQYF. The CDR3, as DNA: TGTGCCAGCAGTGAAGAGGGACCCCTCTACGAGCAGTACTTC. The rearrangement links TRBV2 to TRBJ2-7, with D perhaps assigned TRBD1 or TRBD2 (5 bases each). CDR1 is SNHLY, CDR2 FYNNEI, per germline. This CDR3 has 14 residues. V was trimmed by 1 base and J by 3 bases, leaving 10 bases between them.

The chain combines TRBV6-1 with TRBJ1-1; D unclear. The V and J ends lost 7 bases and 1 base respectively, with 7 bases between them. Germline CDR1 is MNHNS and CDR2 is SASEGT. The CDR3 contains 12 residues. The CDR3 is CASMPKNTEAFF. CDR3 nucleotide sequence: TGTGCCAGCATGCCGAAGAACACTGAAGCTTTCTTT.